Following are 27 T cell receptor beta chains from one sample sequenced in a study of T cell changes during pregnancy in multiple sclerosis. Data came from immunoSEQ multiplex PCR; TCRdb stores just in-frame clones and leaves some out. This table holds over 55,000 clones, around 94% found once. Material: CD8+ T cells from peripheral blood mononuclear cells, obtained in the third trimester of pregnancy. The origin of the receptors is a female donor with multiple sclerosis, enrolled in a pregnancy study.

The DNA of the CDR3 is TGTGCCAGCAGTTTGTTTCCAATTGGACAGGATGGCTACACCTTC. It translates to CASSLFPIGQDGYTF. The genes are TRBV6-5 and TRBJ1-2; TRBD1 aligns across 7 bases. The ends lost 4 bases at V and 6 bases at J; junction bases unmatched: 11. Germline CDR1 MNHEY, CDR2 SVGAGI. This CDR3 comprises 15 residues.

V gene TRBV7-6 combines with J gene TRBJ2-1; no firm D call. CDR1 and CDR2 (germline): SGHVS, FNYEAQ. V lost 0 bases to trimming and J lost 7 bases, with 4 bases between them. There are 12 residues in the CDR3. The chain's CDR3 is CASSLARNEQFF. As DNA, the CDR3 is TGTGCCAGCAGCTTAGCGAGGAATGAGCAGTTCTTC.

On this clone itself: Other DNA sequences in the same sample also yield this CDR3. CDR3 protein: CASSFLSGYEQYF. CDR3 coding DNA: TGTGCCAGCAGCTTTCTCTCAGGCTACGAGCAGTACTTC. V and J are TRBV5-6 and TRBJ2-7; no definite D call. Germline V gene data show CDR1 as SGHDT and CDR2 as YYEEEE. CDR3 length equals 13 residues. V was cut by 2 bases and J by 3 bases, with 9 bases left in between.

The V and J genes are TRBV14 and TRBJ2-5; 7 nucleotides agree with TRBD2. CDR1 is SGHDN, CDR2 FVKESK, per germline. Trimming at V came to 4 bases and at J to 4 bases, leaving 12 bases not matched to a gene. The CDR3 runs 16 residues. The CDR3, as DNA: TGTGCCAGCAGCCCAAGAGGGAGGGCAATTTCAGAGACCCAGTACTTC. Protein sequence: CASSPRGRAISETQYF.

Only a few counts were recorded for this clone. V is TRBV11-2 and J is TRBJ2-7, with D possibly being TRBD2 (6 bases). The CDR3 sequence is 12 residues long. Germline loops: CDR1 SGHAT, CDR2 FQNNGV. The ends were cut back, 8 bases at V and 5 bases at J, with 13 bases in the middle. Written as DNA, the CDR3 is TGTGCCAGCTACAGAGGCGGGAACGAGCAGTACTTC. Protein: CASYRGGNEQYF.

V usage is TRBV6-5 and J usage is TRBJ2-2; no clear D. Trimming took off 4 bases at V and 2 bases at J, with 2 bases between the two ends. CDR3 length: 12 residues. Per germline, CDR1 MNHEY and CDR2 SVGAGI. This CDR3 reads CASSLNTGELFF. The CDR3 bases are TGTGCCAGCAGTTTAAACACCGGGGAGCTGTTTTTT.

This clone was recorded once. The chain couples TRBV30 to TRBJ2-2; unclear D gene. V shed 2 bases and J shed 6 bases, with 10 bases lying between them. CDR1 and CDR2 from the germline V gene are GTSNPN and SVGIG (reference sequence). This CDR3 contains 13 residues. Here the CDR3 DNA reads TGTGCCTGGAGTACTGGCAGCGCCGGGGAGCTGTTTTTT. This sequence encodes CAWSTGSAGELFF.

The chain carries TRBV7-6 and TRBJ2-5; D remains ambiguous. Between the trimmed V and J ends, which lost 5 bases and 4 bases, there was a span of 8 bases. CDR1 and CDR2 from the germline V gene are SGHVS and FNYEAQ. This CDR3 spans 12 amino acids. CDR3 in amino acids: CASSRPLETQYF. The CDR3 DNA follows: TGTGCCAGCAGCCGTCCGTTAGAGACCCAGTACTTC. The full variable domain, with the rest looked up from reference TRBV7-6 and TRBJ2-5, is GAGVSQSPRYKVTKRGQDVALRCDPISGHVSLYWYRQALGQGPEFLTYFNYEAQQDKSGLPNDRFSAERPEGSISTLTIQRTEQRDSAMYRCASSRPLETQYFGPGTRLLVL.

This clone was seen just once. This chain links TRBV4-3 with TRBJ1-4, with TRBD1 as a possible D gene (6 bases). The V end lost 2 bases, the J end lost 2 bases, and 12 bases lay between the germline ends. The CDR3 is 16 amino acids. Germline CDR1 reads LGHNA; CDR2 reads YSLEER. The CDR3 DNA sequence: TGCGCCAGCAGCCAACTCGGGGGGGCCACTAATGAAAAACTGTTTTTT. The encoded protein is CASSQLGGATNEKLFF.

The chain has TRBV6-1 and TRBJ1-5; D is ambiguous. The CDR3 has 13 residues. The V and J ends lost 3 bases and 4 bases respectively, with 7 bases between them. The V gene's germline CDR1 is MNHNS and CDR2 SASEGT. The CDR3: CASSDQANQPQHF. In DNA, the CDR3 is TGTGCCAGCAGTGATCAGGCAAATCAGCCCCAGCATTTT.

The rearrangement joins TRBV11-2 to TRBJ1-1; 9 nucleotides agree with TRBD1. Unmatched junction bases numbered 7, after V lost 5 bases and J lost 6 bases. CDR3 length equals 14 residues. Germline V gene sequence: CDR1 SGHAT, CDR2 FQNNGV. CDR3 DNA: TGTGCCAGCAGCAATGGACAGGGGCGCCCTGAAGCTTTCTTT. It codes for CASSNGQGRPEAFF.

This clone was seen a single time. V usage is TRBV9 and J usage is TRBJ2-7; no clear D. V shed 3 bases and J shed 4 bases, with 8 bases lying between them. This CDR3 is built from 12 residues. CDR1 SGDLS and CDR2 YYNGEE come from the germline V gene. In DNA form, the CDR3 reads TGTGCCAGCAGCGCTAATGAATACGAGCAGTACTTC. Translation: CASSANEYEQYF.

This sequence joins TRBV27 and TRBJ1-4; D not resolved. There are 12 residues in the CDR3. Germline V gives CDR1 MNHEY, CDR2 SMNVEV (reference sequence). Trimming left V 8 bases short and J 1 base short, with 5 bases between. This CDR3 reads CASSRTNEKLFF. The CDR3, as DNA: TGTGCCAGCTCCAGAACTAATGAAAAACTGTTTTTT. The full variable domain, with the rest looked up from reference TRBV27 and TRBJ1-4, is EAQVTQNPRYLITVTGKKLTVTCSQNMNHEYMSWYRQDPGLGLRQIYYSMNVEVTDKGDVPEGYKVSRKEKRNFPLILESPSPNQTSLYFCASSRTNEKLFFGSGTQLSVL.

The chain joins TRBV9 to TRBJ2-2; 7 bases line up with TRBD2. CDR1 is SGDLS and CDR2 is YYNGEE in the germline V gene. The CDR3 consists of 14 residues. J gave up 5 bases and V 3 bases, and 4 bases lay outside the gene matches. The chain's CDR3 is CASSAGTTTGELFF. The CDR3 DNA sequence: TGTGCCAGCAGCGCGGGGACTACAACCGGGGAGCTGTTTTTT.

A few counts support this clone. The V call is TRBV27, the J call TRBJ2-1, with 9 bases that match TRBD2. Germline lookup yields CDR1 MNHEY and CDR2 SMNVEV (reference sequence). The CDR3 spans 18 residues. Trimming at V came to 0 bases and at J to 8 bases, leaving 14 bases not matched to a gene. The DNA of the CDR3 is TGTGCCAGCAGTTTATCGGTTTTGGCGGGAGGGCCTTTGGATGAGCAGTTCTTC. Translating gives CASSLSVLAGGPLDEQFF.

The rearrangement links TRBV9 to TRBJ2-7; D might be TRBD2 (6 bases). V dropped 0 bases and J dropped 3 bases, with 10 bases sitting between them. This CDR3 is 14 amino acids long. From germline, CDR1 is SGDLS and CDR2 YYNGEE. The CDR3 protein is CASSVGGESYEQYF. In DNA, the CDR3 is TGTGCCAGCAGCGTAGGCGGGGAGAGCTACGAGCAGTACTTC.

The chain combines TRBV11-2 with TRBJ2-3; 10 positions match TRBD2. Trimming at V came to 1 base and at J to 4 bases, leaving 5 bases not matched to a gene. In germline, CDR1 is SGHAT, CDR2 FQNNGV. This CDR3 spans 16 amino acids. CDR3 sequence (DNA): TGTGCCAGCAGCTTAGGCCCTAGCGGGAGTGCAGATACGCAGTATTTT. This translates into CASSLGPSGSADTQYF.

This chain joins TRBV7-9 and TRBJ2-7, with a weak D call TRBD2 (6 bases). The CDR3 is made up of 13 amino acids. Germline-derived CDR1 and CDR2 are SEHNR and FQNEAQ (reference sequence). V lost 5 bases to trimming and J lost 1 base, with 9 bases between them. The CDR3, as DNA: TGTGCCAGCAGCGGAGGGTTTTCCTACGAGCAGTACTTC. Protein: CASSGGFSYEQYF.

The J gene is TRBJ2-3, the V gene TRBV6-4, with 9 nucleotides matching TRBD1. V lost 0 bases and J lost 2; bases outside the gene matches: 0. Looked up from germline, CDR1 is MRHNA and CDR2 is SNTAGT. The CDR3 has 15 residues. The CDR3 coding sequence is TGTGCCAGCAGTGACTCACAGGGGGCCACAGATACGCAGTATTTT. Translating it yields CASSDSQGATDTQYF.

This chain links TRBV7-2 with TRBJ2-3; 7 bases line up with TRBD2. The CDR3 sequence is 18 residues long. V dropped 0 bases and J dropped 6; count of bases not matched to a gene: 15. Germline V gene data show CDR1 as SGHTA and CDR2 as FQGNSA. Written as DNA, the CDR3 is TGTGCCAGCAGCTTAGCCTGGGGTGCGGGCGGGGAGGGGGATACGCAGTATTTT. Amino acid sequence: CASSLAWGAGGEGDTQYF.

The chain joins TRBV18 to TRBJ2-5; D perhaps matches TRBD2 (6 bases). Trimming cost V 6 bases and J 2 bases, with 13 bases left between them. In germline, CDR1 is KGHSH, CDR2 LQKENI. This CDR3 contains 14 residues. This chain's CDR3 is CASSLGREQETQYF. CDR3 nucleotides: TGTGCCAGCTCCCTGGGACGGGAGCAAGAGACCCAGTACTTC.

This chain uses TRBV7-6 with TRBJ2-3; 9 bases match TRBD2. The CDR3 contains 15 residues. Trimming removed 5 bases from V and 2 bases from J; junction bases left unmatched: 5. Germline CDR1 is SGHVS and CDR2 is FNYEAQ. The CDR3 bases are TGTGCCAGCAGCCCGACTAGCGGTATCACAGATACGCAGTATTTT. Translation: CASSPTSGITDTQYF.

V usage is TRBV11-1 and J usage is TRBJ2-1; 9 positions match TRBD2. J lost 4 bases, V lost 7 bases, and 5 bases had no gene match. Germline CDR1 is SGHAT and CDR2 is FQDESV (reference sequence). The CDR3 is 14 residues long. The CDR3 is CASNLAGEYNEQFF. The CDR3 DNA sequence: TGTGCCAGCAATTTAGCGGGAGAGTACAATGAGCAGTTCTTC.

This chain links TRBV7-2 with TRBJ1-2; 9 bases agree with TRBD1. This CDR3 is built from 16 residues. J was trimmed by 2 bases and V by 8 bases; bases with no gene match: 12. The germline V gene encodes CDR1 SGHTA and CDR2 FQGNSA. CDR3 bases: TGTGCCAGCCTCGAGGGACAGGGCGTTTTGAACTATGGCTACACCTTC. Protein sequence: CASLEGQGVLNYGYTF.

The chain has TRBV5-1 and TRBJ1-4; no firm D call. Germline CDR1 SGHRS, CDR2 YFSETQ. V was cut by 0 bases and J by 8 bases, with 11 bases left in between. This CDR3 is built from 14 residues. The CDR3 spells CASSLAGKEEKLFF. CDR3 coding DNA: TGCGCCAGCAGCTTGGCTGGCAAGGAGGAAAAACTGTTTTTT.

This sequence joins TRBV9 and TRBJ2-7; 9 positions agree with TRBD2. The CDR3 spans 15 residues. Germline V CDR1 and CDR2: SGDLS, YYNGEE. V shed 1 base, J shed 2 bases, and the junction held 4 bases outside the gene matches. CDR3 sequence reads: CASSVSPSGAYEQYF. The CDR3 DNA follows: TGTGCCAGCAGCGTATCCCCTAGCGGGGCCTACGAGCAGTACTTC.

This clone was counted between two and nine times. CDR3 in amino acids: CASSAGGRMNTEAFF. CDR3 DNA: TGCGCCAGCAGCGCGGGGGGTAGGATGAACACTGAAGCTTTCTTT. The chain combines TRBV5-1 with TRBJ1-1; a weak D match, TRBD1 (5 bases). V was cut by 4 bases and J by 0 bases, with 13 bases left in between. Per germline, CDR1 SGHRS and CDR2 YFSETQ. This CDR3 is 15 amino acids long.